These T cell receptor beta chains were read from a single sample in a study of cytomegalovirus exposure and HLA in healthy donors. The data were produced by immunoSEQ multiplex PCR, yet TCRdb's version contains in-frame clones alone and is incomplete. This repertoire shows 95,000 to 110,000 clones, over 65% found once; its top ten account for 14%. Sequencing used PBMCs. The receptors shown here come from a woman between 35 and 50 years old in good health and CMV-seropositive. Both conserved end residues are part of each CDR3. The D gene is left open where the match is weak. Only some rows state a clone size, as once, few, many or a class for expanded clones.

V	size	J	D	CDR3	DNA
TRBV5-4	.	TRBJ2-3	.	CASSSVSTDTQYF	TGTGCCAGCAGCTCAGTAAGCACAGATACGCAGTATTTT
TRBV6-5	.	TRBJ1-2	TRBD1	CASSSGTDYGYTF	TGTGCCAGCAGCTCCGGGACAGACTATGGCTACACCTTC
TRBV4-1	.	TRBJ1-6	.	CASSPLGGAYNSPLHF	TGCGCCAGCAGCCCCCTTGGGGGCGCCTATAATTCACCCCTCCACTTT
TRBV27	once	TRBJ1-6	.	CASSFFQGNSPLHF	TGTGCCAGCAGTTTCTTCCAGGGGAATTCACCCCTCCACTTT
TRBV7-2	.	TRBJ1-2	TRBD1	CASSLDGTGRIGGYTF	TGTGCCAGCAGCTTAGACGGGACAGGGAGGATCGGTGGCTACACCTTC
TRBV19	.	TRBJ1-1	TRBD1	CASSGQGNTEAFF	TGTGCCAGTAGCGGACAGGGGAACACTGAAGCTTTCTTT
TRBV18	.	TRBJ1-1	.	CASSPGVQGTREAFF	TGTGCCAGCTCACCGGGGGTCCAGGGGACGCGGGAAGCTTTCTTT
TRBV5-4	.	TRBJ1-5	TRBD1	CASSLGGQGSNQPQHF	TGTGCCAGCAGCTTGGGGGGACAGGGGAGCAATCAGCCCCAGCATTTT
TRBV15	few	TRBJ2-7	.	CATSRTQGLVHEQYF	TGTGCCACCAGCCGCACTCAGGGGCTGGTACACGAGCAGTACTTC
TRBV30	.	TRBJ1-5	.	CAWSPTNQPQHF	TGTGCCTGGAGTCCGACAAATCAGCCCCAGCATTTT
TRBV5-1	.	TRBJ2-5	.	CASRQEETQYF	TGCGCCAGCCGACAGGAAGAGACCCAGTACTTC
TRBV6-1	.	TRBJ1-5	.	CASSVMPAGAGQPQHF	TGTGCCAGCAGTGTAATGCCCGCAGGGGCCGGTCAGCCCCAGCATTTT
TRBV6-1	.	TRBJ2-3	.	CASSVGRDTQYF	TGTGCCAGCAGTGTTGGGCGAGATACGCAGTATTTT
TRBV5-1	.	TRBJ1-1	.	CASRKALNTEAFF	TGCGCCAGCAGGAAAGCCTTGAACACTGAAGCTTTCTTT
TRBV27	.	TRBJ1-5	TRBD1	CASSRGTGGNQPQHF	TGTGCCAGCAGTAGGGGGACAGGGGGAAATCAGCCCCAGCATTTT